The following is a T cell receptor beta chain sequence with its context. Some clones are missing from TCRdb's copy, which holds only in-frame ones; the method was immunoSEQ multiplex PCR. Seen here are 70,000 or so clones, under 85% observed once, and the top ten hold about 21%. The sample belongs to a study of blood T cell repertoires in COVID-19. This TCR came from a man in his sixties or seventies with acute or convalescent COVID-19. The sequenced material came from peripheral blood.

The CDR3 sequence: CASSLFVSGRAYNEQFF. DNA of the CDR3: TGTGCCAGCAGCCTTTTTGTTAGCGGGAGGGCCTACAATGAGCAGTTCTTC. This chain connects TRBV7-8 to TRBJ2-1; 11 bases line up with TRBD2. V dropped 5 bases and J dropped 2; count of bases not matched to a gene: 8. The germline gives CDR1 SGHVS, CDR2 FQNEAQ. CDR3 length: 17 residues.